The sequence of this T cell receptor (beta chain) was determined in a study of blood T cell repertoires in COVID-19. CDR3 length: 12 residues. V was shortened by 8 bases and J by 7 bases, with 14 bases between the two germline ends. Germline V CDR1 and CDR2: MDHEN, SYDVKM. Methods used by the authors: Amplification from reference gene primers served as the basis for estimated nucleated cell counts. Libraries were prepared by immunoSEQ multiplex PCR; TCRdb keeps only in-frame clonotypes and omits some of them. Clonal size and the V and J genes are those of that table, whereas D and trimming came from the DNA. The data show about 110,000 clones, around 81% seen once.

Sequenced input: peripheral blood. The TCR originated in a woman aged 70-85 years with acute or convalescent COVID-19. The chain joins TRBV28 to TRBJ1-2, with a tentative D call TRBD1 (5 bases). As DNA, the CDR3 is TGTGCCAGCGCTGGAGGGGATGCTGGCTACACCTTC. It specifies CASAGGDAGYTF.